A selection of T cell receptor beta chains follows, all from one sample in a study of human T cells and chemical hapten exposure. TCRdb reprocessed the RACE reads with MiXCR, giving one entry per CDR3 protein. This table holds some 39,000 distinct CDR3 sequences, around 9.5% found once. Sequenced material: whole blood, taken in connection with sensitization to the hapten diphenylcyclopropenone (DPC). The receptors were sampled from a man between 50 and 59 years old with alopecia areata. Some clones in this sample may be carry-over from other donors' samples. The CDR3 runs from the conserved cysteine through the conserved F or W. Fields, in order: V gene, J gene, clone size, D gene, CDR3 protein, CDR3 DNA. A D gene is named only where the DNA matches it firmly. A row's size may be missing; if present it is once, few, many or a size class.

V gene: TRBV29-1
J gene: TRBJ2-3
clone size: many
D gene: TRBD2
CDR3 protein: CSVEMTSGSPQYF
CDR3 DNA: TGCAGCGTTGAAATGACTAGCGGGAGTCCGCAGTATTTT

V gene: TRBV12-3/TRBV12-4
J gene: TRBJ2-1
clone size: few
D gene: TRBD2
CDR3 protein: CASSRGLAAEQFF
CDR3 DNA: TGTGCCAGCAGCCGGGGACTAGCGGCAGAGCAGTTCTTC

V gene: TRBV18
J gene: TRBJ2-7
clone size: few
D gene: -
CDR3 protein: CASSPQVYEQYF
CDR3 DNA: TGTGCCAGCTCACCACAGGTGTACGAGCAGTACTTC

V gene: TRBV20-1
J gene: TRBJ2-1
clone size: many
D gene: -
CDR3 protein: CSARVVGMNNEQFF
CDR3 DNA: TGCAGTGCTAGGGTGGTAGGCATGAACAATGAGCAGTTCTTC

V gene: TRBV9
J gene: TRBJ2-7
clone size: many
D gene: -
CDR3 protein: CASSPIYPYEQYF
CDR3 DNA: TGTGCCAGCAGCCCGATTTACCCCTACGAGCAGTACTTC

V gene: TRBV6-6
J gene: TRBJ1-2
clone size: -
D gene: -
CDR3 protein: CASGPDTVYGYTF
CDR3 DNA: TGTGCCAGCGGCCCTGACACGGTATATGGCTACACCTTC

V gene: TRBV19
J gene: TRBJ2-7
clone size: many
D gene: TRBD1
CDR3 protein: CASSTTGGLYEQYF
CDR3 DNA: TGTGCCAGTAGTACGACAGGGGGCCTTTACGAGCAGTACTTC

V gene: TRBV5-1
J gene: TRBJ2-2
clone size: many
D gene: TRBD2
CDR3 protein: CASIVSGRITGELFF
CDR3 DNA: TGCGCCAGTATAGTAAGCGGGAGAATCACCGGGGAGCTGTTTTTT

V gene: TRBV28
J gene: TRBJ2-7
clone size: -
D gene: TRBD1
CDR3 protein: CASSLLARGLHEQYF
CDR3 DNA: TGTGCCAGCAGTTTATTGGCCAGGGGGTTGCACGAGCAGTACTTC

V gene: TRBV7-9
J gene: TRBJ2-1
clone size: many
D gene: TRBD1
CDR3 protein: CASMEADRVFDNEQFF
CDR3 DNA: TGTGCCAGCATGGAGGCTGACAGGGTTTTCGACAATGAGCAGTTCTTC

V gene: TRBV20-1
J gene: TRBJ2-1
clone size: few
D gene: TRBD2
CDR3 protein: CSARKTSGRLAEQFF
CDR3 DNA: TGCAGTGCTAGGAAGACTAGCGGGAGGCTTGCTGAGCAGTTCTTC

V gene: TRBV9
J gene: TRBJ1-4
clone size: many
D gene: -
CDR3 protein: CASSASISNEKLFF
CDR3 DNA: TGTGCCAGCAGCGCCTCTATTAGTAATGAAAAACTGTTTTTT

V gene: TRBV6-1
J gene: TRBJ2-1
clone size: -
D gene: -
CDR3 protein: CASSEGASRRDNEQFF
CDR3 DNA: TGTGCCAGCAGTGAAGGGGCTTCCAGGAGGGACAATGAGCAGTTCTTC

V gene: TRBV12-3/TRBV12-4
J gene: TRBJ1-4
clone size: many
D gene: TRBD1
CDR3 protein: CASSYRGHTEKLFF
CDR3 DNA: TGTGCCAGCAGTTACAGGGGGCATACTGAAAAACTGTTTTTT

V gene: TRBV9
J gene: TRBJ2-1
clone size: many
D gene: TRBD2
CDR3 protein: CASSVASGYNEQFF
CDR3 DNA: TGTGCCAGCAGCGTGGCTAGCGGCTACAATGAGCAGTTCTTC

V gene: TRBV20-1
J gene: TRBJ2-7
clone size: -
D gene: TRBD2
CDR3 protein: CSARLGVAGSYEQYF
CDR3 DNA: TGCAGTGCTAGGCTCGGGGTAGCGGGATCCTACGAGCAGTACTTC

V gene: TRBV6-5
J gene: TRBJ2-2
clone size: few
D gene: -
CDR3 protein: CASSPNGPGVTGELFF
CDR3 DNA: TGTGCCAGCAGTCCGAACGGGCCTGGGGTCACCGGGGAGCTGTTTTTT

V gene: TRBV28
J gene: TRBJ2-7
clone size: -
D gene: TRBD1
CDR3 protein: CASRPQPGQKYEQYF
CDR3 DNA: TGTGCCAGCAGACCTCAACCGGGACAGAAGTACGAGCAGTACTTC

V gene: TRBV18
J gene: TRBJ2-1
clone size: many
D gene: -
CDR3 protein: CASSPLGRDEQFF
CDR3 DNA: TGTGCCAGCTCACCCTTAGGCCGCGATGAGCAGTTCTTC

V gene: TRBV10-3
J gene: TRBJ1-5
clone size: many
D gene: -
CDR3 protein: CAISDSYQPQHF
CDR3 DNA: TGTGCCATCTCCGACAGTTATCAGCCCCAGCATTTT

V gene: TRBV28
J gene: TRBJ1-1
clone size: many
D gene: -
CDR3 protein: CASSLLRNTEAFF
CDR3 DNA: TGTGCCAGCAGTTTATTGCGGAACACTGAAGCTTTCTTT

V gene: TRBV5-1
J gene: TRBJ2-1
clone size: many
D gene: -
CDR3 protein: CASSLAWDYEQFF
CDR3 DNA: TGCGCCAGCAGCTTGGCCTGGGATTATGAGCAGTTCTTC

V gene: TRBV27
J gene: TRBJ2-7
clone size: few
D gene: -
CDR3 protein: CASSFRGSYIIYEQYF
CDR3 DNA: TGTGCCAGCAGTTTTCGGGGGAGCTATATTATCTACGAGCAGTACTTC

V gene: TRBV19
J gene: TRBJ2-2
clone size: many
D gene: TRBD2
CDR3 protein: CASSRAGEVRTGELFF
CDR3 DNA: TGTGCCAGTAGTCGAGCGGGAGAGGTTCGCACCGGGGAGCTGTTTTTT

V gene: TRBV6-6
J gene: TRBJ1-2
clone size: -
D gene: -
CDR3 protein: CASSRQDYGYTF
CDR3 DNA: TGTGCCAGCAGTCGACAGGACTATGGCTACACCTTC

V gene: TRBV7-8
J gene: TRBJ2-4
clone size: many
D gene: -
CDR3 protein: CASSLASDRKYF
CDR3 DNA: TGTGCCAGCAGCTTAGCATCGGATCGGAAGTACTTC

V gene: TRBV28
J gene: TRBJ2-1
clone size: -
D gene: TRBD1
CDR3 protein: CASRGQGASFNEQFF
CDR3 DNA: TGTGCCAGCAGGGGACAGGGGGCCTCATTCAATGAGCAGTTCTTC

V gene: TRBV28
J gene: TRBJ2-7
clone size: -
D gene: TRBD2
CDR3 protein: CASSSGASGNYEQYF
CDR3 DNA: TGTGCCAGCAGTTCAGGAGCTAGCGGGAACTACGAGCAGTACTTC